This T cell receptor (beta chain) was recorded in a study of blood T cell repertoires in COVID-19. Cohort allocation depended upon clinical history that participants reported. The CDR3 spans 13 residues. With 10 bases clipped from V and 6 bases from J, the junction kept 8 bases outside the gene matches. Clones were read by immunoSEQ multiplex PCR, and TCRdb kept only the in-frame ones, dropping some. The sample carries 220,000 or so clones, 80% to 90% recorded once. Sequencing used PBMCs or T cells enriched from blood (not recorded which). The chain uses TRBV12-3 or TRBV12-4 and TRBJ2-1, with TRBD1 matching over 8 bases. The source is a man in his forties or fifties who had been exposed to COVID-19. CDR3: CATTRQGLNEQFF. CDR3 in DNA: TGTGCCACCACCAGACAGGGGCTCAATGAGCAGTTCTTC.